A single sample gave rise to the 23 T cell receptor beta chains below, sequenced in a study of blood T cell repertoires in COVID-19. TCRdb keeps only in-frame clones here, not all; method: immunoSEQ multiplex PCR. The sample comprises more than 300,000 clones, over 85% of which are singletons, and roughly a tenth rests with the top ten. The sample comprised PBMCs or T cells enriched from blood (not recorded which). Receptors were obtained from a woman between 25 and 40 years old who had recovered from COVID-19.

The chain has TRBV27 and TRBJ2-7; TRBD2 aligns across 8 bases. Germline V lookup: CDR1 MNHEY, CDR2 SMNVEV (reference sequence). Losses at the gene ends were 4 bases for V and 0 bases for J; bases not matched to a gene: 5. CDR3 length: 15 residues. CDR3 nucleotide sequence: TGTGCCAGCAGTTCGACTAGCGCCAGCTCCTACGAGCAGTACTTC. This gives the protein CASSSTSASSYEQYF.

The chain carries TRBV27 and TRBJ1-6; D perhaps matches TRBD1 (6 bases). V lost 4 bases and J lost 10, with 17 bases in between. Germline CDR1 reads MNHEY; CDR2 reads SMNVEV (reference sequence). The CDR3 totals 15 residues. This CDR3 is CASSSMDSPRSPLHF. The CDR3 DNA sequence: TGTGCCAGCAGTTCCATGGACAGCCCCCGGTCACCCCTCCACTTT.

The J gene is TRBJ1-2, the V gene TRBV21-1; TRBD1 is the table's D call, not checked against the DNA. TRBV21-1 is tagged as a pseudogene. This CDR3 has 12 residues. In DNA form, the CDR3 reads TGTGCCGGCTCGGGGACAGGGGATGGCTACACCTTC. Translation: CAGSGTGDGYTF.

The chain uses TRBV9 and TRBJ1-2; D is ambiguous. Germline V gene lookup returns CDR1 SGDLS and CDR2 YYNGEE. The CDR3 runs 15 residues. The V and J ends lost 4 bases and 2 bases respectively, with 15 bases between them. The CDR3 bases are TGTGCCAGCAGCCACGGGGAGCTATCGAACTATGGCTACACCTTC. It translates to CASSHGELSNYGYTF. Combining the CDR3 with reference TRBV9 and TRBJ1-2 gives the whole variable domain DSGVTQTPKHLITATGQRVTLRCSPRSGDLSVYWYQQSLDQGLQFLIQYYNGEERAKGNILERFSAQQFPDLHSELNLSSLELGDSALYFCASSHGELSNYGYTFGSGTRLTVV.

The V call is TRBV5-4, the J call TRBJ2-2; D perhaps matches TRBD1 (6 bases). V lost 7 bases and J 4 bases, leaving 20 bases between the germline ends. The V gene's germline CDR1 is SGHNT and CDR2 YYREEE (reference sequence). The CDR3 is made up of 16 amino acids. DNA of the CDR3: TGTGCCAGCTTCCGAGTGGGGCAGGGGCGCACCGGGGAGCTGTTTTTT. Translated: CASFRVGQGRTGELFF.

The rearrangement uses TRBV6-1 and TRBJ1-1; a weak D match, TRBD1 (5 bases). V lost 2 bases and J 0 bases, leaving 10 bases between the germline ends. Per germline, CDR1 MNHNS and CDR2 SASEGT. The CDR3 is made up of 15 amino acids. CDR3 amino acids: CASSERGRVNTEAFF. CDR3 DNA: TGTGCCAGCAGTGAACGGGGGAGAGTGAACACTGAAGCTTTCTTT.

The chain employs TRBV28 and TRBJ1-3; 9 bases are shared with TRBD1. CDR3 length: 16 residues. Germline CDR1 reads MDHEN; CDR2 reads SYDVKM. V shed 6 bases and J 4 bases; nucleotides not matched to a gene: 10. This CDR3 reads CASRTGTGHYGNTIYF. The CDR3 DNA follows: TGTGCCAGCAGAACCGGGACAGGGCATTACGGAAACACCATATATTTT.

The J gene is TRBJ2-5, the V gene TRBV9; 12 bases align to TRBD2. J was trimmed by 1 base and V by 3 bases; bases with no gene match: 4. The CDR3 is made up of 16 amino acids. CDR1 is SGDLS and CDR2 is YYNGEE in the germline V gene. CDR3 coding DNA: TGTGCCAGCAGCGGTGGACTAGCGGGGCTCCAAGAGACCCAGTACTTC. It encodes CASSGGLAGLQETQYF.

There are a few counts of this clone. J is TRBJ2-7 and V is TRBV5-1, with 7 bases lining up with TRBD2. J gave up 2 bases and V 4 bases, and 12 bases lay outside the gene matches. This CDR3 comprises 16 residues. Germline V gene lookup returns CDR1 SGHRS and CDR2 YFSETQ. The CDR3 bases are TGCGCCAGCAGCCCGTGGGGGGGGAGAAATACCTACGAGCAGTACTTC. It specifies CASSPWGGRNTYEQYF.

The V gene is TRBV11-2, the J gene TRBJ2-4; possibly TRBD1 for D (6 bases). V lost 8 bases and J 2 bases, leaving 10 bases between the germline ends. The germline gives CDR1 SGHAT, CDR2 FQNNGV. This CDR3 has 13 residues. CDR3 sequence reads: CASAGVPKNIQYF. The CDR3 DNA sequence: TGTGCCAGCGCAGGGGTGCCCAAAAACATTCAGTACTTC. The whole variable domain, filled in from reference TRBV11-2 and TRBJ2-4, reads EAGVAQSPRYKIIEKRQSVAFWCNPISGHATLYWYQQILGQGPKLLIQFQNNGVVDDSQLPKDRFSAERLKGVDSTLKIQPAKLEDSAVYLCASAGVPKNIQYFGAGTRLSVL.

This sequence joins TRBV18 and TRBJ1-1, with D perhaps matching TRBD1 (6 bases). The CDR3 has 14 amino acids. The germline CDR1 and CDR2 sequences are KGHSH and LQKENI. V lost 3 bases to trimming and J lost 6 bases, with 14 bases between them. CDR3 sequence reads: CASSPTGSRAEAFF. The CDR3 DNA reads TGTGCCAGCTCACCGACAGGTTCCCGGGCTGAAGCTTTCTTT.

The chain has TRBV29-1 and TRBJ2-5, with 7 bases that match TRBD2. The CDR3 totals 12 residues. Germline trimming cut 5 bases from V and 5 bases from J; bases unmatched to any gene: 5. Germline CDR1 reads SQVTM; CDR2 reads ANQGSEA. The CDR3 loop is CSVYGGGETQYF. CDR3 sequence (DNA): TGCAGCGTTTACGGGGGAGGGGAGACCCAGTACTTC.

CDR3 region: CATSRAGLAGVNGELFF. CDR3 nucleotide sequence: TGTGCCACCAGCAGAGCAGGACTAGCGGGAGTAAATGGGGAGCTGTTTTTT. The chain is built from TRBV15 and TRBJ2-2, with 13 bases that match TRBD2. Germline CDR1 is LNHNV and CDR2 is YYDKDF (reference sequence). CDR3 size: 17 residues. V shed 1 base, J shed 8 bases, and the junction held 7 bases outside the gene matches.

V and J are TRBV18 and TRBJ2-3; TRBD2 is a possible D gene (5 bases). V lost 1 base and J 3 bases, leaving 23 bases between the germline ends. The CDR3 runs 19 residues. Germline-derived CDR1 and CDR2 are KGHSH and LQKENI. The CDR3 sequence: CASSPRKGSAGPGTDTQYF. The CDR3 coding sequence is TGTGCCAGCTCACCACGGAAGGGTTCGGCGGGCCCAGGTACAGATACGCAGTATTTT.

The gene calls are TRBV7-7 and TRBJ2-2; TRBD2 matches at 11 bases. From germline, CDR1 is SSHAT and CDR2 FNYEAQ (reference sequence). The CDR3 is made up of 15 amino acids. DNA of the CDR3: TGTGCTAGCGGTAGGACTAGCGGGTCAGTCGGGGAGCTGTTTTTT. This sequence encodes CASGRTSGSVGELFF.

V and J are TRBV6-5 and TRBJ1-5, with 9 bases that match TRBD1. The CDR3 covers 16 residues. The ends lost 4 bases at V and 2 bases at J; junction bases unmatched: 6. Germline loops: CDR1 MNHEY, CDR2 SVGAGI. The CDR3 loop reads CASSFARDRGNQPQHF. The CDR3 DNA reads TGTGCCAGCAGTTTCGCCCGGGACAGGGGCAATCAGCCCCAGCATTTT.

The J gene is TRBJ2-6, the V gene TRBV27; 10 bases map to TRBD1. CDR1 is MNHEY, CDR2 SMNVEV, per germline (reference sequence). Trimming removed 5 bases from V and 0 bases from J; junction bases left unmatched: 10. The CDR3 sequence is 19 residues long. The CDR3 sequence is CASSRGGTGVFSGANVLTF. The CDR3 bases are TGTGCCAGCAGTCGGGGGGGGACAGGGGTTTTCTCTGGGGCCAACGTCCTGACTTTC.

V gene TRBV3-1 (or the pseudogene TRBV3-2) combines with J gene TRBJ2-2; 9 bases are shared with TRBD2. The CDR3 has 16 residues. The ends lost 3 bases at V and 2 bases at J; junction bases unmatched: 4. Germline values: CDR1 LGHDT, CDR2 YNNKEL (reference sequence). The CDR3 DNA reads TGTGCCAGCAGCCAGGGGCGGGAGGGAAACACCGGGGAGCTGTTTTTT. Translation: CASSQGREGNTGELFF.

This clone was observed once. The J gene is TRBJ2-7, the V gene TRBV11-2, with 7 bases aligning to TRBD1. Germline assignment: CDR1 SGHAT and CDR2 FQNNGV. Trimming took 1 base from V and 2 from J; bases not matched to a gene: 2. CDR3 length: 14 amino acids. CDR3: CASSLGGQTYEQYF. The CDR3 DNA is TGTGCCAGCAGCTTAGGGGGACAGACCTACGAGCAGTACTTC.

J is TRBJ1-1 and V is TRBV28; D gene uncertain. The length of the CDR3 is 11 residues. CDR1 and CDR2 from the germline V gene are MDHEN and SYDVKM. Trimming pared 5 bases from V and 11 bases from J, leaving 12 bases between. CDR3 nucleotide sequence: TGTGCCAGCAGTATAAGGCGGGTGGCTTTCTTT. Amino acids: CASSIRRVAFF.

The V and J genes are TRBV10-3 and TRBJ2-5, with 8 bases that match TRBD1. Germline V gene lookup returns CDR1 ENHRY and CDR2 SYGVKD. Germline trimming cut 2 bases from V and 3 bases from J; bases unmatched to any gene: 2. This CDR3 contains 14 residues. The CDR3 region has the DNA TGTGCCATCAGTGAGGCAGGGGGCGAAGAGACCCAGTACTTC. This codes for CAISEAGGEETQYF.

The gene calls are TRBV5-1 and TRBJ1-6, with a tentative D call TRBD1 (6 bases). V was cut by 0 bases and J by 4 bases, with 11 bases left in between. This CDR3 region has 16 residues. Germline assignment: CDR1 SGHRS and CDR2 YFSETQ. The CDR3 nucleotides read TGCGCCAGCAGCTTGGTACAGGGCGGTTATAATTCACCCCTCCACTTT. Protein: CASSLVQGGYNSPLHF.

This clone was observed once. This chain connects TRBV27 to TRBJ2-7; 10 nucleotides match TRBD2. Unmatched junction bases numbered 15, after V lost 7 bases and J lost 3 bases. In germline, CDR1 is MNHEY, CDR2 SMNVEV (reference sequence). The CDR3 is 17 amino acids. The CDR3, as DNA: TGTGCCAGCAACCCCAGAAGCGGGAGGGCCTCTATCTACGAGCAGTACTTC. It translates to CASNPRSGRASIYEQYF.